A selection of T cell receptor beta chains follows, all from one sample in a study of blood T cell repertoires in COVID-19. Using immunoSEQ multiplex PCR, the repertoire was profiled, and TCRdb retains in-frame clones only, with some absent. This table holds a few hundred thousand clones, 80% to 85% found once. Sequencing was carried out using peripheral blood. These TCRs come from a person aged 65-85 years with COVID-19, enrolled during active disease. The CDR3 runs from the conserved cysteine through the conserved F or W. D genes are given only for firm matches.

V: TRBV9; D: TRBD1; J: TRBJ1-2; CDR3: CASVAGQGAYGYTF
V: TRBV2; D: TRBD1; J: TRBJ1-1; CDR3: CASSGRDRGEAFF
V: TRBV27; D: -; J: TRBJ1-5; CDR3: CASSFVTGGLRNNQPQHF
V: TRBV4-1; D: TRBD2; J: TRBJ2-7; CDR3: CASSPRAGTSGKVTYEQYF
V: TRBV9; D: TRBD2; J: TRBJ2-1; CDR3: CASSGLAGPKQFF
V: TRBV7-2; D: -; J: TRBJ1-4; CDR3: CASSPAGGANEKLFF
V: TRBV29-1; D: TRBD1; J: TRBJ1-1; CDR3: CSAGTGVTSNTEAFF
V: TRBV29-1; D: -; J: TRBJ1-3; CDR3: CSVGTSSGNTIYF
V: TRBV19; D: -; J: TRBJ1-6; CDR3: CASSPRTPNNSPLHF
V: TRBV7-2; D: TRBD2; J: TRBJ2-1; CDR3: CASSLETSGTLGEQFF
V: TRBV9; D: TRBD2; J: TRBJ2-5; CDR3: CASSKSGGAETQYF
V: TRBV9; D: TRBD2; J: TRBJ2-1; CDR3: CASSVIAGAAGNEQFF